The 24 T cell receptor beta chains given below trace back to one sample, sequenced in a study of spatial heterogeneity in lung cancer. Regarding the study as a whole: It was found that expanded intratumoral alpha and beta TCR counts tracked tumor mutation counts.

TCRdb analysed the 5' RACE reads with MiXCR anew, one entry per CDR3 protein. The sample has 15,000 to 20,000 distinct CDR3 sequences, around 6.8% seen once. No antigen has been identified for these receptors. The time point is: sample taken at primary tumor resection. The sequencing used lung tumor tissue, collected at surgery. The receptors derive from a male donor with early-stage non-small cell lung cancer.

The J gene is TRBJ2-5, the V gene TRBV9; D call uncertain. The germline gives CDR1 SGDLS, CDR2 YYNGEE. This CDR3 is 11 amino acids long. V lost 0 bases and J lost 5, with 2 bases in between. The CDR3 region has the DNA TGTGCCAGCAGCGTAGATGAGACCCAGTACTTC. Protein: CASSVDETQYF.

This clonotype was seen at least ten times. This chain joins TRBV20-1 and TRBJ1-1, with TRBD1 identical over 10 bases. V gave up 6 bases and J gave up 3 bases; unmatched junction bases: 7. CDR1 DFQATT and CDR2 SNEGSKA come from the germline V gene (reference sequence). The CDR3 runs 14 residues. The CDR3 nucleotides are TGCAGTGCCCCACCGGACAGGGGGTACACTGAAGCTTTCTTT. Its translation: CSAPPDRGYTEAFF.

This clonotype occurred many times. The V call is TRBV27, the J call TRBJ1-4, with D perhaps TRBD1 (5 bases). The CDR3 has 16 residues. Germline lookup yields CDR1 MNHEY and CDR2 SMNVEV (reference sequence). The V and J ends lost 8 bases and 3 bases respectively, with 19 bases between them. CDR3 bases: TGTGCCAGCTCTTCCAGTCGCACGGGGGCTAATGAAAAACTGTTTTTT. It yields the protein CASSSSRTGANEKLFF.

In this sample, this clonotype turned up many times. This chain's CDR3 is CASNLAATNYGYTF. CDR3 sequence (DNA): TGTGCCAGCAACTTGGCAGCTACTAACTATGGCTACACCTTC. The chain couples TRBV2 to TRBJ1-2, with D uncertain. Germline CDR1 SNHLY, CDR2 FYNNEI. V was cut by 7 bases and J by 0 bases, with 12 bases left in between. CDR3 length: 14 residues.

Points on this clonotype: A much bigger clone sits one base away, suggesting this may be a read error. The rearrangement links TRBV6-2 or TRBV6-3 to TRBJ1-1; 7 bases match TRBD1. The germline V gene has CDR1 MNHEY and CDR2 SVGEGT. The CDR3 contains 15 residues. V dropped 6 bases and J dropped 4; count of bases not matched to a gene: 11. CDR3 coding DNA: TGTGCCAGCAGCCCGAAGACAGGGAGGTGCACTGAAGCTTTCTTT. It translates to CASSPKTGRCTEAFF.

This clonotype was detected ten times or more. The chain couples TRBV27 to TRBJ1-6; no definite D call. The germline CDR1 and CDR2 sequences are MNHEY and SMNVEV (reference sequence). V lost 7 bases to trimming and J lost 8 bases, with 6 bases between them. This CDR3 contains 11 residues. The CDR3 nucleotides are TGTGCCAGCACTTACTATTCACCCCTCCACTTT. Its protein is CASTYYSPLHF.

In its sample, this clonotype was seen many times. The chain links TRBV7-2 to TRBJ2-3, with 9 bases lining up with TRBD2. Germline CDR1 is SGHTA and CDR2 is FQGNSA. This CDR3 has 16 amino acids. V lost 1 base and J lost 3; bases outside the gene matches: 5. The CDR3 region is CASSLGPSGATDTQYF. CDR3 sequence (DNA): TGTGCCAGCAGCTTAGGTCCTAGCGGGGCAACAGATACGCAGTATTTT.

This clonotype was found many times. V gene TRBV20-1 combines with J gene TRBJ1-6; no definite D call. The ends were cut back, 5 bases at V and 7 bases at J, with 12 bases in the middle. The CDR3 is made up of 13 amino acids. Germline loops: CDR1 DFQATT, CDR2 SNEGSKA (reference sequence). The CDR3 bases are TGCAGTGCTTCCGGACGGGAAAATTCACCCCTCCACTTT. As protein: CSASGRENSPLHF.

At least ten counts were recorded for this clonotype. The V gene is TRBV9, the J gene TRBJ2-2; 7 bases are a match to TRBD1. The CDR3 runs 16 residues. V dropped 1 base and J dropped 5; count of bases not matched to a gene: 8. The V gene's germline CDR1 is SGDLS and CDR2 YYNGEE. The CDR3 loop is CASSVRGREGTGELFF. The CDR3 bases are TGTGCCAGCAGCGTAAGGGGGCGAGAGGGGACCGGGGAGCTGTTTTTT.

In regard to this clonotype: Given a much more abundant clone one base away, this may be a read error. The chain employs TRBV28 and TRBJ1-1; D remains unclear. The germline CDR1 and CDR2 sequences are MDHEN and SYDVKM. V was pared by 2 bases and J by 6 bases, with 16 bases between. The CDR3 is 15 amino acids. The CDR3 reads CASSLELGGVAEAFF. The CDR3 nucleotides are TGTGCCAGCAGTTTAGAGTTAGGCGGGGTCGCTGAAGCTTTCTTT.

The table lists this clonotype with many counts. The rearrangement joins TRBV20-1 to TRBJ1-6; tentative D call: TRBD1 (5 bases). There are 18 residues in the CDR3. CDR1 and CDR2 from the germline V gene are DFQATT and SNEGSKA (reference sequence). Trimming pared 0 bases from V and 0 bases from J, leaving 15 bases between. CDR3 DNA sequence: TGCAGTGCTAGAGATGGGGGGAGGGCGAGCTCCTATAATTCACCCCTCCACTTT. Amino acids: CSARDGGRASSYNSPLHF.

This clonotype was detected ten times or more. The rearrangement links TRBV7-9 to TRBJ1-1; 8 bases fit TRBD1. The CDR3 is 12 residues long. V was pared by 5 bases and J by 7 bases, with 3 bases of the junction left unmatched. Germline V gives CDR1 SEHNR, CDR2 FQNEAQ (reference sequence). CDR3 residues: CASSIGQGEAFF. The CDR3 nucleotides read TGTGCCAGCAGCATAGGACAGGGTGAAGCTTTCTTT.

In this sample, this clonotype turned up many times. This sequence joins TRBV5-1 and TRBJ1-5, with a weak D call TRBD1 (5 bases). Per the germline V gene, CDR1 is SGHRS and CDR2 is YFSETQ. The CDR3 has 13 residues. V lost 4 bases to trimming and J lost 1 base, with 6 bases between them. The CDR3: CASSRDSNQPQHF. CDR3 DNA: TGCGCCAGCAGCAGGGACAGCAATCAGCCCCAGCATTTT.

This clonotype was seen a few times. J is TRBJ1-2 and V is TRBV5-1, with D possibly TRBD1 on 6 matching bases. The V gene lost 1 base and the J gene lost 5 bases, with 15 bases spanning the gap. Germline V gives CDR1 SGHRS, CDR2 YFSETQ. CDR3 size: 15 residues. CDR3 sequence: CASSLSEIQGYGYTF. The CDR3, as DNA: TGCGCCAGCAGCTTGTCCGAGATTCAGGGGTATGGCTACACCTTC.

In this sample, this clonotype turned up a few times. V gene TRBV29-1 combines with J gene TRBJ2-7; unclear D gene. The CDR3 runs to 12 residues. In germline, CDR1 is SQVTM, CDR2 ANQGSEA. Trimming stripped 4 bases from V and 1 base from J, with 8 bases between. The DNA for the CDR3 is TGCAGCGTTGGTTCCTCGTCCTACGAGCAGTACTTC. It codes for CSVGSSSYEQYF.

This clonotype was recorded at least ten times. The CDR3 loop is CASSRLAMATGELFF. The CDR3 nucleotides read TGTGCCAGTAGTCGATTAGCGATGGCCACCGGGGAGCTGTTTTTT. The rearrangement joins TRBV19 to TRBJ2-2; a possible D gene is TRBD2 (5 bases). This CDR3 has 15 residues. Trimming pared 5 bases from V and 4 bases from J, leaving 14 bases between. CDR1 is LNHDA and CDR2 is SQIVND in the germline V gene (reference sequence).

This clonotype was seen a handful of times. V gene TRBV7-9 combines with J gene TRBJ2-7, with D tentatively TRBD1 (5 bases). Germline CDR1 and CDR2: SEHNR and FQNEAQ (reference sequence). V gave up 4 bases and J gave up 2 bases, with 15 bases separating them. The CDR3 has 15 residues. The CDR3 here is CASSSTYQGTYEQYF. DNA of the CDR3: TGTGCCAGCAGCTCAACTTACCAGGGAACCTACGAGCAGTACTTC.

The chain is built from TRBV18 and TRBJ2-1; D possibly corresponds to TRBD2 (7 bases). Trimming took 8 bases from V and 7 from J, leaving 18 bases between them. This CDR3 is 14 amino acids long. Germline lookup yields CDR1 KGHSH and CDR2 LQKENI. The CDR3 loop reads CASTQGGAGNEQFF. In DNA form, the CDR3 reads TGTGCCAGCACCCAAGGGGGGGCAGGGAATGAGCAGTTCTTC.

At least ten counts were recorded for this clonotype. V and J are TRBV5-6 and TRBJ1-2; the D is unclear. Germline V CDR1 and CDR2: SGHDT, YYEEEE. V lost 1 base to trimming and J lost 10 bases, with 8 bases between them. The CDR3 is made up of 11 amino acids. The CDR3 loop reads CASSLSTVYTF. The CDR3 nucleotides read TGTGCCAGCAGCTTGTCGACTGTCTACACCTTC.

V is TRBV4-1 and J is TRBJ2-7, with TRBD2 as a possible D gene (5 bases). The CDR3 covers 14 residues. Trimming pared 2 bases from V and 0 bases from J, leaving 8 bases between. CDR1 and CDR2 (germline): MGHRA, YSYEKL. The CDR3: CASSQLLGSYEQYF. The CDR3, as DNA: TGCGCCAGCAGCCAACTACTAGGCTCCTACGAGCAGTACTTC.

This clonotype occurred a few times. The chain uses TRBV3-1 and TRBJ2-5; TRBD2 matches at 15 bases. CDR1 LGHDT and CDR2 YNNKEL come from the germline V gene (reference sequence). The CDR3 is 18 amino acids. V lost 0 bases and J lost 5; bases outside the gene matches: 7. CDR3 DNA: TGTGCCAGCAGCCAAGATGTAGGACTAGCGGGGGGGCGGGAGACCCAGTACTTC. It is translated as CASSQDVGLAGGRETQYF.

This clonotype appeared a few times. The CDR3: CASRADFSRGEQYF. The CDR3 nucleotides are TGTGCCAGCAGGGCCGACTTCTCGCGGGGGGAGCAGTACTTC. J is TRBJ2-7 and V is TRBV6-2 or TRBV6-3, with TRBD2 identical over 7 bases. Germline values: CDR1 MNHEY, CDR2 SVGEGT. Unmatched junction bases numbered 12, after V lost 6 bases and J lost 7 bases. The length of the CDR3 is 14 residues.

This clonotype is medium-sized within its sample. The chain couples TRBV9 to TRBJ1-5; D possibly corresponds to TRBD1 (5 bases). The germline CDR1 and CDR2 sequences are SGDLS and YYNGEE. The ends were cut back, 0 bases at V and 5 bases at J, with 9 bases in the middle. CDR3 length: 14 amino acids. The CDR3: CASSVGGYDQPQHF. The DNA of the CDR3 is TGTGCCAGCAGCGTAGGGGGGTACGATCAGCCCCAGCATTTT.

This clonotype has ten or more counts. The rearrangement uses TRBV27 and TRBJ1-4; a weak D match, TRBD1 (5 bases). This CDR3 comprises 18 residues. The V end was cut by 1 base, the J end by 0 bases, with 15 bases between. The V gene's germline CDR1 is MNHEY and CDR2 SMNVEV (reference sequence). Here the CDR3 DNA reads TGTGCCAGCAGTTTATTGGCAGGGATAGGCGCAACTAATGAAAAACTGTTTTTT. Translating gives CASSLLAGIGATNEKLFF.